The present TCR beta chain was sequenced within a study of spatial heterogeneity in lung cancer. Looking at the study overall: Mean representation of each unique TCR and UMI combination in the raw reads exceeded 9.5 occurrences. Study observations and caveats: Circulating ubiquitous expanded tumor TCRs were observed more frequently at resection than at follow-up.

Remarks on this clonotype: As yet, its antigen is unknown.

This sample's time point: sample taken at primary tumor resection. Unsorted tumor, nontumor lung tissue or cryopreserved PBMC supplied the whole RNA. Some 72 TRACERx patients with early, untreated non-small cell lung cancer donated samples. Each TCR cDNA molecule carried a unique molecular identifier. Each CDR3 protein is one row after TCRdb ran MiXCR on the 5' RACE reads. This repertoire shows roughly 50,000 distinct CDR3 sequences, 7.6% found once; its top ten account for 10% to 15%. The sample consisted of PBMCs, taken at surgery. The receptor was derived from a female donor with early-stage non-small cell lung cancer.

CDR3 loop: CASTHTGAGDTQYF. The CDR3 DNA sequence: TGTGCCAGCACCCATACGGGGGCGGGAGATACGCAGTATTTT. V and J are TRBV28 and TRBJ2-3; D might be TRBD1 or TRBD2, each matching 6 bases. This CDR3 has 14 amino acids. CDR1 MDHEN and CDR2 SYDVKM come from the germline V gene. V was cut by 7 bases and J by 5 bases, with 16 bases left in between.